What follows describes a single T cell receptor (beta chain). There is no known antigen for this receptor. One junction end does not reproduce the germline sequence, and a read error may be involved. The data belong to a study of chemoradiotherapy in HPV16-positive cancers (dated 2022 in TCRdb). Study-wide context: Candidate HPV-specific T-cell clones and common TCR motifs were defined by functional T-cell assays performed on cells from two HPV16-positive patients. The study set out to ask whether T-cell immunity against the HPV oncoproteins E6 and E7 changes over the course of chemoradiotherapy and whether that immunity affects survival. The candidate HPV-specific TCRs and motifs were then tracked in TCR repertoires from 86 patients with HPV-related cancers. The study at large found these results: The functional definition of HPV-specific T cells came from only a couple of HPV16-positive patients, and the survival association was reported for HPV16-positive patients. In HPV16-positive patients, expansion of HPV-responsive T cells during chemoradiotherapy was associated with improved recurrence-free survival. Expansion of candidate HPV-specific clones and E7-related TCR motifs was observed in the tumor microenvironment during treatment, whereas no such expansion was observed for non-HPV-specific T cells.

Because repertoires were sampled repeatedly during chemoradiotherapy, clonal expansion in the tumor microenvironment could be followed. Library preparation used the immunoSEQ multiplex PCR assay. The table comes from immuneACCESS by way of TCRdb, which keeps in-frame sequences with V and J called. Part of the clones is missing from these tables; in studies checked, under half for an unresolved V gene and the rest for unknown reasons. Counted in this sample were about 19,000 clones; about four fifths of them appeared once. Of the sample, approximately 3.5% is held by the ten largest clones. For CDR1 and CDR2, the germline V gene lists MNHNS and SASEGT. The CDR3, cysteine through phenylalanine, is 14 amino acids long. This entry keeps only the CDR3 DNA: 42 bases, framed from base 1.

Material: blood, obtained from a patient who underwent chemoradiotherapy. The receptor was derived from a human donor with HPV-associated anogenital cancer. The V and J segments used are TRBV6-1 and TRBJ2-1, with the D gene uncertain. The CDR3 here reads CASNEASSYNEQFF. The sequence in DNA is TGTGCCAGCAATGAAGCCAGTTCCTACAATGAGCAGTTCTTC.